This is a list of T cell receptor beta chains from one sample in a study of CD8 T cells in ankylosing spondylitis. One entry per CDR3 protein results from TCRdb running MiXCR on the 5' RACE reads. This sample yields around 150,000 distinct CDR3 sequences, of which 11% are seen a single time; about 27% belongs to the top ten. The sequencing sample was made of blood, either unsorted or a sorted T cell fraction (not recorded which). All receptors come from a male donor with ankylosing spondylitis or in good health (not recorded which). Each CDR3 is given with its conserved first and last residue. D genes are given only for firm matches. Clone size is shown for a subset of rows, as once, few, many or a class of expanded clone.

j_gene: TRBJ1-5; v_gene: TRBV28; abundance: many; d_gene: .; CDR3nt: TGTGCCAGCAGGACCCTACAGGGAGGAGGGCCAAATCAACCCCAGCATTTT; CDR3aa: CASRTLQGGGPNQPQHF
j_gene: TRBJ2-5; v_gene: TRBV24-1; abundance: .; d_gene: .; CDR3nt: TGTGCCACCAGTGATGCCTACCAAGAGACCCAGTACTTC; CDR3aa: CATSDAYQETQYF
j_gene: TRBJ2-2; v_gene: TRBV10-3; abundance: .; d_gene: TRBD1; CDR3nt: TGTGCCATCAAACAGGGGGACACCGGGGAGCTGTTTTTT; CDR3aa: CAIKQGDTGELFF
j_gene: TRBJ1-2; v_gene: TRBV2; abundance: .; d_gene: .; CDR3nt: TGTGCCAGCAGTAAAGCTACGGACTCATTCTATGGCTACACCTTC; CDR3aa: CASSKATDSFYGYTF
j_gene: TRBJ2-1; v_gene: TRBV10-3; abundance: many; d_gene: .; CDR3nt: TGTGCCATCCGTTCTAGCCGGACCGGCAATGAGCAGTTCTTC; CDR3aa: CAIRSSRTGNEQFF
j_gene: TRBJ1-1; v_gene: TRBV11-3; abundance: many; d_gene: .; CDR3nt: TGTGCCAGCAGCTTATCAATGAGCACTGAAGCTTTCTTT; CDR3aa: CASSLSMSTEAFF
j_gene: TRBJ1-1; v_gene: TRBV10-1; abundance: .; d_gene: TRBD1; CDR3nt: TGCGCCAGCAGTGAGGGACAGGGAGAAGCTTTCTTT; CDR3aa: CASSEGQGEAFF
j_gene: TRBJ2-7; v_gene: TRBV10-2; abundance: few; d_gene: .; CDR3nt: TGCGCCAGCAGTGAGTCGAGGCGGGAGCAGTACTTC; CDR3aa: CASSESRREQYF
j_gene: TRBJ2-7; v_gene: TRBV18; abundance: .; d_gene: TRBD2; CDR3nt: TGTGCCAGCTCTCCAGATACTAGCGGTAGTCGGTACGAGCAGTACTTC; CDR3aa: CASSPDTSGSRYEQYF
j_gene: TRBJ2-6; v_gene: TRBV6-1; abundance: many; d_gene: .; CDR3nt: TGTGCCAGCAGGGTCTCTGGGGCCAACGTCCTGACTTTC; CDR3aa: CASRVSGANVLTF
j_gene: TRBJ2-7; v_gene: TRBV6-5; abundance: many; d_gene: .; CDR3nt: TGTGCCAGCAGTTTTTTGTTGGCACCGGAAGAGCAGTACTTC; CDR3aa: CASSFLLAPEEQYF
j_gene: TRBJ1-2; v_gene: TRBV12-3/TRBV12-4; abundance: few; d_gene: .; CDR3nt: TGTGCCAGCAGTTTAGCGGGATCTTTTAGCGATGGCTACACCTTC; CDR3aa: CASSLAGSFSDGYTF
j_gene: TRBJ1-4; v_gene: TRBV5-1; abundance: many; d_gene: .; CDR3nt: TGCGCCAGCAGCTCGGTGGGAGGTGATGAAAAACTGTTTTTT; CDR3aa: CASSSVGGDEKLFF
j_gene: TRBJ2-3; v_gene: TRBV18; abundance: .; d_gene: .; CDR3nt: TGTGCCAGCTCAGCTAACAGGGTTTCGGCGGGAGATACGCAGTATTTT; CDR3aa: CASSANRVSAGDTQYF
j_gene: TRBJ2-2; v_gene: TRBV29-1; abundance: .; d_gene: .; CDR3nt: TGCAGCGTTGAAGAACGGCCCCAAGAGCTGTTTTTT; CDR3aa: CSVEERPQELFF
j_gene: TRBJ2-1; v_gene: TRBV10-3; abundance: many; d_gene: TRBD1; CDR3nt: TGTGCCATTTCCGGGACAGGGACTAATGAGCAGTTCTTC; CDR3aa: CAISGTGTNEQFF
j_gene: TRBJ2-7; v_gene: TRBV6-2/TRBV6-3; abundance: many; d_gene: .; CDR3nt: TGTGCCAGCAGTGCTTATATGATTTCCTCCTACGAGCAGTACTTC; CDR3aa: CASSAYMISSYEQYF
j_gene: TRBJ2-1; v_gene: TRBV9; abundance: many; d_gene: TRBD2; CDR3nt: TGTGCCAGCAGCCCTCAAGGAACTAGCGGGATTTACAATGAGCAGTTCTTC; CDR3aa: CASSPQGTSGIYNEQFF
j_gene: TRBJ1-2; v_gene: TRBV10-3; abundance: .; d_gene: .; CDR3nt: TGTGCCATCCGGGGGGGGGGCGAATTCTCTGGCTACACCTTC; CDR3aa: CAIRGGGEFSGYTF
j_gene: TRBJ2-7; v_gene: TRBV5-1; abundance: many; d_gene: TRBD1; CDR3nt: TGCGCCAGCAGCTGGGGGCAGGGACAGTCCTACGAGCAGTACTTC; CDR3aa: CASSWGQGQSYEQYF
j_gene: TRBJ1-2; v_gene: TRBV20-1; abundance: .; d_gene: .; CDR3nt: TGCAGTGCTAGGGAGCGTAAAGGCTACACCTTC; CDR3aa: CSARERKGYTF
j_gene: TRBJ2-1; v_gene: TRBV5-1; abundance: .; d_gene: .; CDR3nt: TGCGCCAGCAATCGGTTCCCAACCAATGAGCAGTTCTTC; CDR3aa: CASNRFPTNEQFF
j_gene: TRBJ2-1; v_gene: TRBV4-1; abundance: many; d_gene: .; CDR3nt: TGCGCCAGCAGCCAATCTGACAGATACAATGAGCAGTTCTTC; CDR3aa: CASSQSDRYNEQFF
j_gene: TRBJ2-2; v_gene: TRBV6-2/TRBV6-3; abundance: many; d_gene: .; CDR3nt: TGTGCCAGCGGGCCGGGAGCCTCGCTCACCGGGGAGCTGTTTTTT; CDR3aa: CASGPGASLTGELFF
j_gene: TRBJ2-1; v_gene: TRBV18; abundance: few; d_gene: .; CDR3nt: TGTGCCAGCTCACTTAGCGAAAGCTCCTACAATGAGCAGTTCTTC; CDR3aa: CASSLSESSYNEQFF
j_gene: TRBJ1-2; v_gene: TRBV12-5; abundance: many; d_gene: .; CDR3nt: TGTGCTAGTGGTTTGGTACAGGGCAGGGGCTATGGCTACACCTTC; CDR3aa: CASGLVQGRGYGYTF
j_gene: TRBJ2-5; v_gene: TRBV5-1; abundance: .; d_gene: .; CDR3nt: TGCGCCAGCAGCTTGGCACAAGAGGCCCAGTACTTC; CDR3aa: CASSLAQEAQYF
j_gene: TRBJ1-1; v_gene: TRBV18; abundance: .; d_gene: .; CDR3nt: TGTGCCAGCTTACTCTCTCCAGAGAACACTGAAGCTTTCTTT; CDR3aa: CASLLSPENTEAFF
j_gene: TRBJ2-3; v_gene: TRBV5-1; abundance: many; d_gene: TRBD2; CDR3nt: TGCGCCAGCAGCTTCCGGACTAGCGGGGGAGCAGATACGCAGTATTTT; CDR3aa: CASSFRTSGGADTQYF
j_gene: TRBJ1-5; v_gene: TRBV5-5; abundance: many; d_gene: .; CDR3nt: TGTGCCAGCAGGCCCACAGGTGATAGCAATCAGCCCCAGCAATTT; CDR3aa: CASRPTGDSNQPQQF
j_gene: TRBJ1-1; v_gene: TRBV15; abundance: many; d_gene: TRBD1; CDR3nt: TGTGCCACCAGCAGAGATCTTGGACAGGACACTGAAGCTTTCTTT; CDR3aa: CATSRDLGQDTEAFF
j_gene: TRBJ2-3; v_gene: TRBV5-1; abundance: many; d_gene: .; CDR3nt: TGCGCCAGCAGCTTGGAGTTTCCCTTCGGGGTTCAACTCACAGATACGCAGTATTTT; CDR3aa: CASSLEFPFGVQLTDTQYF
j_gene: TRBJ2-4; v_gene: TRBV4-1; abundance: few; d_gene: .; CDR3nt: TGCGCCAGCAGCCCTGGACCGTTCCTAGCCAAAAACATTCAGTACTTC; CDR3aa: CASSPGPFLAKNIQYF
j_gene: TRBJ2-3; v_gene: TRBV20-1; abundance: .; d_gene: TRBD1; CDR3nt: TGCAGTGCGAAGATCCCGACAGGGGCAGCAGATACGCAGTATTTT; CDR3aa: CSAKIPTGAADTQYF
j_gene: TRBJ2-7; v_gene: TRBV20-1; abundance: many; d_gene: .; CDR3nt: TGCAGTGCTAGAGATACACGGGGGGCCGACTACGAGCAGTACTTC; CDR3aa: CSARDTRGADYEQYF
j_gene: TRBJ2-7; v_gene: TRBV6-5; abundance: many; d_gene: TRBD2; CDR3nt: TGTGCCAGCAGTTCACTGACTAGCGGGAGTGATAACGAGCAGTACTTC; CDR3aa: CASSSLTSGSDNEQYF
j_gene: TRBJ1-1; v_gene: TRBV12-3/TRBV12-4; abundance: few; d_gene: .; CDR3nt: TGTGCCAGCAGTTTAATCTGGGGGAACACTGAAGCTTTCTTT; CDR3aa: CASSLIWGNTEAFF
j_gene: TRBJ2-1; v_gene: TRBV21-1; abundance: many; d_gene: .; CDR3nt: TGTGCCAGCAGCACGCATACCCCCCTAGCGGGAGACTGGGTTGTGGATGAGCAGTTCTTC; CDR3aa: CASSTHTPLAGDWVVDEQFF
j_gene: TRBJ1-3; v_gene: TRBV6-1; abundance: many; d_gene: TRBD1; CDR3nt: TGTGCCAGCAGGACCGGGACAGGTTTCTTCTCTGGAAACACCATATATTTT; CDR3aa: CASRTGTGFFSGNTIYF
j_gene: TRBJ2-7; v_gene: TRBV20-1; abundance: many; d_gene: TRBD2; CDR3nt: TGCAGTGCCCGGGATAGACGGGGGGGATACGAGCAGTACTTC; CDR3aa: CSARDRRGGYEQYF
j_gene: TRBJ2-1; v_gene: TRBV6-2/TRBV6-3; abundance: many; d_gene: TRBD2; CDR3nt: TGTGCCAGCAGCCCGACTAGCGGGGCTGGATTCTTC; CDR3aa: CASSPTSGAGFF
j_gene: TRBJ2-7; v_gene: TRBV29-1; abundance: few; d_gene: TRBD2; CDR3nt: TGCAGCGTAACAGAACACCTGGGACTAGCGGGAGGGAGCTCCTACGAGCAGTACTTC; CDR3aa: CSVTEHLGLAGGSSYEQYF
j_gene: TRBJ2-3; v_gene: TRBV7-8; abundance: .; d_gene: .; CDR3nt: TGTGCCAGCAGCTTAGGGGGCGACACAGATACGCAGTATTTT; CDR3aa: CASSLGGDTDTQYF
j_gene: TRBJ1-6; v_gene: TRBV14; abundance: .; d_gene: .; CDR3nt: TGTGCCAGCAGCCAAGGTCCAGGGGCGCTCAGTTCACCCCTCCACTTT; CDR3aa: CASSQGPGALSSPLHF
j_gene: TRBJ1-5; v_gene: TRBV6-2/TRBV6-3; abundance: .; d_gene: .; CDR3nt: TGTGCCAGCAGCTCCTACGGGGGTCAGCCCCAGCATTTT; CDR3aa: CASSSYGGQPQHF
j_gene: TRBJ2-7; v_gene: TRBV28; abundance: few; d_gene: TRBD2; CDR3nt: TGTGCCAGCAGAGGTAGCGGGGGGTCTGTCAAGCAGTACTTC; CDR3aa: CASRGSGGSVKQYF
j_gene: TRBJ2-3; v_gene: TRBV14; abundance: many; d_gene: .; CDR3nt: TGTGCCAGCAGCCAAGGGTCGGGAGCAAGGACAGATACGCAGTATTTT; CDR3aa: CASSQGSGARTDTQYF
j_gene: TRBJ1-3; v_gene: TRBV25-1; abundance: few; d_gene: .; CDR3nt: TGTGCCAGCAAGAAAAGCTCTGGAAACACCATATATTTT; CDR3aa: CASKKSSGNTIYF
j_gene: TRBJ2-5; v_gene: TRBV5-6; abundance: few; d_gene: TRBD2; CDR3nt: TGTGCCAGCAGCTTGGGACTAGCGGCAACGGGGATGACCCAGTACTTC; CDR3aa: CASSLGLAATGMTQYF
j_gene: TRBJ1-1; v_gene: TRBV12-3/TRBV12-4; abundance: many; d_gene: .; CDR3nt: TGTGCCAGCAGTTGGGGGAGAACGATGAACACTGAAGCTTTCTTT; CDR3aa: CASSWGRTMNTEAFF
j_gene: TRBJ2-7; v_gene: TRBV12-3/TRBV12-4; abundance: many; d_gene: .; CDR3nt: TGTGCCAGCACCTCCGGATACGAGCAGTACTTC; CDR3aa: CASTSGYEQYF
j_gene: TRBJ2-3; v_gene: TRBV5-6; abundance: .; d_gene: TRBD1; CDR3nt: TGTGCCAGCAGCTCCGGACAGGGATCCACAGATACGCAGTATTTT; CDR3aa: CASSSGQGSTDTQYF
j_gene: TRBJ2-5; v_gene: TRBV7-2; abundance: few; d_gene: .; CDR3nt: TGTGCCAGCAGCCCAGACAGGCGGCAAGAGACCCAGTACTTC; CDR3aa: CASSPDRRQETQYF